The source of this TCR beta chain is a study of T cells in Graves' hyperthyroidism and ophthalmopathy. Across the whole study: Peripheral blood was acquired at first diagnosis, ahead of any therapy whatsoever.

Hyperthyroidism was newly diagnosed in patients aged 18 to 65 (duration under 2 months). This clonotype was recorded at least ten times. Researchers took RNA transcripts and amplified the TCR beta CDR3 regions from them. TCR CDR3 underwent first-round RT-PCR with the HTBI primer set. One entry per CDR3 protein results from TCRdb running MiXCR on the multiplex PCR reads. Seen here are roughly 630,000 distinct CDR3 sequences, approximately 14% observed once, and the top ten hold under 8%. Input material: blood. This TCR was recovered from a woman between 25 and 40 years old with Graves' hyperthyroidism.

CDR3 residues: CSALSRAGTYEQYF. As DNA, the CDR3 is TGCAGTGCTCTTTCGCGGGCAGGGACCTACGAGCAGTACTTC. This chain joins TRBV20-1 and TRBJ2-7; TRBD1 or TRBD2 may be the D gene (5 bases each). The CDR3 length is 14 residues. Germline CDR1 reads DFQATT; CDR2 reads SNEGSKA (reference sequence). V was pared by 5 bases and J by 2 bases, with 16 bases between.